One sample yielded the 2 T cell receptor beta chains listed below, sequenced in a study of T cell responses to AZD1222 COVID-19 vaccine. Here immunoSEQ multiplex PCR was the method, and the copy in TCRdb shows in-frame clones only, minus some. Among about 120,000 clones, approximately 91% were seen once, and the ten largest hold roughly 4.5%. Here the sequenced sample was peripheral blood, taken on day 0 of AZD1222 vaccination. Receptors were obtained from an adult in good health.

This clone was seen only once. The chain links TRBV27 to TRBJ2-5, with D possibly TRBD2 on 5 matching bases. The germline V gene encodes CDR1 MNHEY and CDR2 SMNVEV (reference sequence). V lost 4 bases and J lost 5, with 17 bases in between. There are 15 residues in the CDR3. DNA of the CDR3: TGTGCCAGCAGTTCACCCGGACGGGCGGGCGAGACCCAGTACTTC. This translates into CASSSPGRAGETQYF.

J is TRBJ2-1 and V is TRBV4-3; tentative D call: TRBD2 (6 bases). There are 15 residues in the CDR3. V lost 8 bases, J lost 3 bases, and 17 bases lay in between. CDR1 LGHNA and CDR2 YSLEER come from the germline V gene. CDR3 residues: CASSPGRPNYNEQFF. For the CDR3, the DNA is TGCGCCAGCTCACCGGGGAGGCCAAACTACAATGAGCAGTTCTTC.